The 27 T cell receptor beta chains presented below share a single source sample, sequenced in a study of T cells in Graves' hyperthyroidism and ophthalmopathy. What was amplified from RNA transcripts were TCR beta CDR3 regions. TCR CDR3 regions were first amplified by RT-PCR with HTBI primers. In TCRdb, the multiplex PCR reads were re-called with MiXCR into one record per CDR3 protein. The sample consists of roughly 530,000 distinct CDR3 sequences, 15% to 20% of them appearing once. Source material: blood. Source of these receptors: a woman aged 18-29 years with Graves' ophthalmopathy.

This clonotype was counted a few times. One end of the junction is discordant with germline, which a read error may explain. This sequence joins TRBV5-5 and TRBJ2-3; 12 bases align to TRBD2. This CDR3 comprises 16 residues. The germline gives CDR1 SGHKS, CDR2 YYEKEE (reference sequence). The CDR3 bases are TGCGCCAGCAGCGCGGGACTAGCGGGTGGTGCAGATACGCAGTATTTT. The encoded protein is CASSAGLAGGADTQYF.

This clonotype was observed many times. The V and J genes are TRBV27 and TRBJ1-2, with 9 bases that match TRBD1. Germline V gives CDR1 MNHEY, CDR2 SMNVEV (reference sequence). Losses at the gene ends were 9 bases for V and 0 bases for J; bases not matched to a gene: 8. CDR3 length equals 15 residues. This CDR3 reads CASRDRETTNYGYTF. The CDR3 region has the DNA TGTGCCAGTCGGGACAGGGAAACGACTAACTATGGCTACACCTTC.

This clonotype has at least ten counts. The genes are TRBV29-1 and TRBJ1-1, with 7 bases lining up with TRBD1. Germline V gene sequence: CDR1 SQVTM, CDR2 ANQGSEA. Trimming removed 7 bases from V and 3 bases from J; junction bases left unmatched: 11. The CDR3 has 14 amino acids. CDR3 loop: CSANPGGSDTEAFF. The CDR3 nucleotides are TGCAGCGCCAACCCAGGGGGTAGTGACACTGAAGCTTTCTTT. The full variable domain, in which reference TRBV29-1 and TRBJ1-1 provide the parts outside the CDR3, is SAVISQKPSRDICQRGTSLTIQCQVDSQVTMMFWYRQQPGQSLTLIATANQGSEATYESGFVIDKFPISRPNLTFSTLTVSNMSPEDSSIYLCSANPGGSDTEAFFGQGTRLTVV.

This clonotype was recorded many times. The chain combines TRBV12-3 or TRBV12-4 with TRBJ1-5; TRBD1 is a possible D gene (6 bases). The V end was cut by 3 bases, the J end by 7 bases, with 13 bases between. This CDR3 has 14 residues. CDR3: CASSFGGGRQPQHF. DNA of the CDR3: TGTGCCAGCAGTTTCGGAGGGGGGAGGCAGCCCCAGCATTTT.

The chain employs TRBV3-2 and TRBJ2-1; TRBD2, the table's D call, lacks a check against the DNA. TRBV3-2 is a pseudogene segment. This CDR3 contains 16 residues. The CDR3 DNA reads TGTGCCAGCAGCCAAGACCGTTCTAGCGGGAGGGTGGGGCAGTTCTTC. Translated: CASSQDRSSGRVGQFF.

The chain links TRBV6-1 to TRBJ1-4, with D tentatively TRBD1 (5 bases). Looked up from germline, CDR1 is MNHNS and CDR2 is SASEGT. CDR3 size: 14 residues. Trimming removed 6 bases at V and 14 bases at J, with 22 bases between. CDR3: CASSPWVSEGPLFF. The DNA for the CDR3 is TGTGCCAGCAGCCCTTGGGTTTCGGAGGGACCCCTGTTTTTT.

This clonotype has ten or more counts. This chain joins TRBV28 and TRBJ2-7; a weak D match, TRBD1 (6 bases). V lost 6 bases and J lost 0, with 15 bases in between. Germline V gene data show CDR1 as MDHEN and CDR2 as SYDVKM. The CDR3 has 15 amino acids. The CDR3 region has the DNA TGTGCCAGCAGCCCCGAGGAGACAGGCTCCTACGAGCAGTACTTC. Its protein is CASSPEETGSYEQYF.

This clonotype has more than one count but fewer than ten. The chain links TRBV14 to TRBJ2-3; the D gene is possibly TRBD1 (6 bases). The CDR3 is 15 residues long. V dropped 1 base and J dropped 5 bases, with 13 bases sitting between them. The V gene's germline CDR1 is SGHDN and CDR2 FVKESK. The DNA of the CDR3 is TGTGCCAGCAGCCAAGGACAGGCAAGGGTAGATACGCAGTATTTT. Encoded protein: CASSQGQARVDTQYF. Full variable domain (rest looked up from reference TRBV14 and TRBJ2-3): EAGVTQFPSHSVIEKGQTVTLRCDPISGHDNLYWYRRVMGKEIKFLLHFVKESKQDESGMPNNRFLAERTGGTYSTLKVQPAELEDSGVYFCASSQGQARVDTQYFGPGTRLTVL.

In this sample, this clonotype turned up a few times. CDR3 region: CASKGQGAYEQYF. CDR3 nucleotide sequence: TGTGCCAGCAAGGGACAGGGGGCCTACGAGCAGTACTTC. This chain joins TRBV27 and TRBJ2-7; TRBD1 matches 11 bases. CDR3 length equals 13 residues. V trimming: 7 bases; J trimming: 2 bases; junction bases outside the gene matches: 1. The V gene's germline CDR1 is MNHEY and CDR2 SMNVEV (reference sequence).

This chain links TRBV28 with TRBJ2-7; TRBD1 matches 10 bases. The CDR3 spans 17 residues. Germline V gene lookup returns CDR1 MDHEN and CDR2 SYDVKM. J was trimmed by 4 bases and V by 5 bases; bases with no gene match: 14. The CDR3 loop is CASSRDRGQVGVYEQYF. The CDR3 DNA follows: TGTGCCAGCAGTCGGGACAGGGGTCAAGTGGGGGTTTACGAGCAGTACTTC.

This clonotype has at least ten counts. This chain links TRBV7-9 with TRBJ2-7; D is perhaps TRBD1 or TRBD2 (6 bases each). The germline V gene encodes CDR1 SEHNR and CDR2 FQNEAQ (reference sequence). V dropped 1 base and J dropped 3 bases, with 16 bases sitting between them. The CDR3 is 16 amino acids. The CDR3 here is CASSLGRGRGSYEQYF. CDR3 coding DNA: TGTGCCAGCAGCTTAGGGAGGGGCAGGGGAAGCTACGAGCAGTACTTC.

This clonotype was seen a handful of times. The chain employs TRBV2 and TRBJ2-2, with 11 bases lining up with TRBD2. With 6 bases clipped from V and 4 bases from J, the junction kept 4 bases outside the gene matches. The V gene's germline CDR1 is SNHLY and CDR2 FYNNEI. The CDR3 has 15 residues. CDR3 amino acids: CASRAGLAATGELFF. CDR3 in DNA: TGTGCCAGCAGAGCGGGACTAGCGGCCACCGGGGAGCTGTTTTTT.

This clonotype has at least ten counts. The rearrangement joins TRBV5-1 to TRBJ2-3; possibly TRBD1 for D (6 bases). Germline assignment: CDR1 SGHRS and CDR2 YFSETQ. Trimming cost V 0 bases and J 3 bases, with 11 bases left between them. The CDR3 spans 15 residues. The CDR3 region is CASSLAGERTDTQYF. CDR3 nucleotides: TGCGCCAGCAGCTTGGCAGGGGAGAGGACAGATACGCAGTATTTT.

This clonotype was counted at least ten times. V is TRBV28 and J is TRBJ2-7, with 8 bases lining up with TRBD2. The CDR3 is 15 amino acids. The germline V gene encodes CDR1 MDHEN and CDR2 SYDVKM. V trimming: 2 bases; J trimming: 3 bases; junction bases outside the gene matches: 6. CDR3: CASSLTSGGNYEQYF. CDR3 DNA sequence: TGTGCCAGCAGTTTAACTAGCGGAGGGAACTACGAGCAGTACTTC. Variable domain in full (rest from reference TRBV28 and TRBJ2-7): DVKVTQSSRYLVKRTGEKVFLECVQDMDHENMFWYRQDPGLGLRLIYFSYDVKMKEKGDIPEGYSVSREKKERFSLILESASTNQTSMYLCASSLTSGGNYEQYFGPGTRLTVT.

This chain uses TRBV19 with TRBJ1-2; maybe TRBD1 (6 bases). This CDR3 is 13 amino acids long. V lost 7 bases, J lost 3 bases, and 12 bases lay in between. Germline CDR1 and CDR2: LNHDA and SQIVND (reference sequence). DNA for the CDR3: TGTGCCAGTACCACAGGGACATACTATGGCTACACCTTC. This encodes CASTTGTYYGYTF. Looking up the rest from reference TRBV19 and TRBJ1-2 gives the full variable domain: DGGITQSPKYLFRKEGQNVTLSCEQNLNHDAMYWYRQDPGQGLRLIYYSQIVNDFQKGDIAEGYSVSREKKESFPLTVTSAQKNPTAFYLCASTTGTYYGYTFGSGTRLTVV.

This clonotype appeared many times. The chain uses TRBV18 and TRBJ2-1, with D possibly being TRBD2 (5 bases). CDR1 is KGHSH and CDR2 is LQKENI in the germline V gene. V gave up 2 bases and J gave up 6 bases, with 11 bases separating them. The CDR3 loop spans 14 amino acids. The CDR3 DNA follows: TGTGCCAGCTCACCAACGGGAAGCGGCAATGAGCAGTTCTTC. Protein product: CASSPTGSGNEQFF.

The chain carries TRBV7-3 and TRBJ2-6; D call uncertain. The CDR3 consists of 16 residues. CDR1 and CDR2 (germline): SGHTA, FQGTGA. V dropped 4 bases and J dropped 3 bases, with 13 bases sitting between them. The CDR3 DNA sequence: TGTGCCAGCAGCTGGACCGGCTTGGGTGGGGCCAACGTCCTGACTTTC. Encoded protein: CASSWTGLGGANVLTF. The entire variable domain, with the rest obtained from reference TRBV7-3 and TRBJ2-6, is as follows: GAGVSQTPSNKVTEKGKYVELRCDPISGHTALYWYRQSLGQGPEFLIYFQGTGAADDSGLPNDRFFAVRPEGSVSTLKIQRTERGDSAVYLCASSWTGLGGANVLTFGAGSRLTVL.

This clonotype has ten or more counts. The CDR3 reads CASSLDGTGELFF. The CDR3 nucleotides are TGTGCCAGCAGCTTAGATGGCACCGGGGAGCTGTTTTTT. The chain uses TRBV11-2 and TRBJ2-2, with D hard to call. The CDR3 totals 13 residues. Germline V gene data show CDR1 as SGHAT and CDR2 as FQNNGV. V lost 0 bases, J lost 4 bases, and 3 bases lay in between. Full variable domain (missing parts from reference TRBV11-2 and TRBJ2-2): EAGVAQSPRYKIIEKRQSVAFWCNPISGHATLYWYQQILGQGPKLLIQFQNNGVVDDSQLPKDRFSAERLKGVDSTLKIQPAKLEDSAVYLCASSLDGTGELFFGEGSRLTVL.

This clonotype occurred a few times. V gene TRBV2 combines with J gene TRBJ1-6; D gene uncertain. This CDR3 contains 14 residues. CDR1 and CDR2 from the germline V gene are SNHLY and FYNNEI. Trimming removed 1 base from V and 7 bases from J, with 8 bases in between. The CDR3 sequence is CASSEGAPNSPLHF. The CDR3 DNA reads as TGTGCCAGCAGTGAAGGAGCCCCGAATTCACCCCTCCACTTT.

The V call is TRBV19, the J call TRBJ1-5; D unresolved. The CDR3 is 13 residues long. Germline values: CDR1 LNHDA, CDR2 SQIVND (reference sequence). The germline V and J ends were trimmed by 6 bases and 0 bases, with 6 bases remaining between them. CDR3 residues: CASRAYSNQPQHF. CDR3 coding DNA: TGTGCCAGTAGGGCTTATAGCAATCAGCCCCAGCATTTT.

This clonotype was observed at least ten times. The chain recombines TRBV5-1 with TRBJ1-1, with D perhaps TRBD1 (6 bases). The germline V gene encodes CDR1 SGHRS and CDR2 YFSETQ. Trimming stripped 2 bases from V and 3 bases from J, with 14 bases between. CDR3 length: 15 residues. The CDR3 DNA is TGCGCCAGCAGCTTAAACGGGGACAAGTACACTGAAGCTTTCTTT. The encoded protein is CASSLNGDKYTEAFF.

Many counts were recorded for this clonotype. The V and J genes are TRBV7-9 and TRBJ2-1, with a weak D call TRBD2 (6 bases). The V end was cut by 0 bases, the J end by 2 bases, with 20 bases between. The germline V gene encodes CDR1 SEHNR and CDR2 FQNEAQ (reference sequence). This CDR3 region has 19 residues. The CDR3 loop reads CASSLAGQGLKHPYNEQFF. The CDR3 bases are TGTGCCAGCAGCTTAGCTGGACAAGGACTAAAACATCCCTACAATGAGCAGTTCTTC.

In this sample, this clonotype turned up many times. V and J are TRBV7-2 and TRBJ2-4; weak D call: TRBD2 (5 bases). Germline CDR1 and CDR2: SGHTA and FQGNSA. This CDR3 has 15 residues. V was shortened by 5 bases and J by 3 bases, with 14 bases between the two germline ends. The CDR3 nucleotides read TGTGCCAGCAGCCCACTTTACGGAGGCAAAAACATTCAGTACTTC. It codes for CASSPLYGGKNIQYF.

The gene calls are TRBV10-3 and TRBJ1-5; maybe TRBD1 (6 bases). The CDR3 is 14 amino acids. Germline V gives CDR1 ENHRY, CDR2 SYGVKD. The germline V and J ends were trimmed by 3 bases and 3 bases, with 9 bases remaining between them. The CDR3 reads CAISDTGTNQPQHF. In DNA form, the CDR3 reads TGTGCCATCAGTGATACAGGGACCAATCAGCCCCAGCATTTT.

This clonotype was counted only a few times. The V call is TRBV28, the J call TRBJ1-4, with D maybe TRBD1 (5 bases). The germline V and J ends were trimmed by 6 bases and 2 bases, with 10 bases remaining between them. The CDR3 has 14 residues. Germline V CDR1 and CDR2: MDHEN, SYDVKM. CDR3 in amino acids: CASRGVPTNEKLFF. CDR3 nucleotides: TGTGCCAGCAGGGGGGTTCCGACTAATGAAAAACTGTTTTTT.

Details on this clonotype: It may be a read error: a sequence one base away is much more abundant. CDR3 coding DNA: TGTGCCATCAGCCATCGGAGGGGGCATGGCTACACCTTC. Amino acid sequence: CAISHRRGHGYTF. The V gene is TRBV13, the J gene TRBJ1-2, with 7 positions matching TRBD1. This CDR3 region has 13 residues. Germline V lookup: CDR1 PRHDT, CDR2 FYEKMQ (reference sequence).

This rearrangement joins TRBV20-1 to TRBJ2-7, with D possibly matching TRBD2 (6 bases). Deletions cut 3 bases from V and 3 bases from J, with 18 bases between. Looked up from germline, CDR1 is DFQATT and CDR2 is SNEGSKA (reference sequence). This CDR3 is 15 amino acids long. The CDR3 loop is CSASPLGLGGYEQYF. For the CDR3, the DNA is TGCAGTGCTAGCCCGCTAGGGCTGGGGGGCTACGAGCAGTACTTC.